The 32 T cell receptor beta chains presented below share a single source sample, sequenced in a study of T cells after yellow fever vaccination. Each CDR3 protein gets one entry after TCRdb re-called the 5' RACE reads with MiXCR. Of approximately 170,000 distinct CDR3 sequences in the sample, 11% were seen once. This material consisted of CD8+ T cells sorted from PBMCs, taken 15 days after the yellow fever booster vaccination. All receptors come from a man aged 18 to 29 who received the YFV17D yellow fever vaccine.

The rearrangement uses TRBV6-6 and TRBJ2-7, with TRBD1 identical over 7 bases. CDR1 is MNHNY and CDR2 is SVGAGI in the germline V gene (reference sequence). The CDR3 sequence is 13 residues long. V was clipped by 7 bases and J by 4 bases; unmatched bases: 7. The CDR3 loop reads CASTGQATYEQYF. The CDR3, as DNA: TGTGCCAGCACCGGACAGGCCACTTACGAGCAGTACTTC.

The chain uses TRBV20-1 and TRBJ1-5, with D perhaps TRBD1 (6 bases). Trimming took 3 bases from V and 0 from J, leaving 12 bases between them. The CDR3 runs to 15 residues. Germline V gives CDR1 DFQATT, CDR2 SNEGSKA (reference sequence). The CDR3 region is CSASRGWGSNQPQHF. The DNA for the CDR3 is TGCAGTGCTAGTAGGGGGTGGGGTAGCAATCAGCCCCAGCATTTT.

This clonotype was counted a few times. DNA of the CDR3: TGTGCCAGCAGCTTAAAGCCAGGCGGGGGCGAGGAGACCCAGTACTTC. Translating it yields CASSLKPGGGEETQYF. The rearrangement joins TRBV11-1 to TRBJ2-5, with TRBD2 as a possible D gene (7 bases). Germline CDR1 reads SGHAT; CDR2 reads FQDESV (reference sequence). This CDR3 region has 16 residues. Trimming removed 2 bases from V and 5 bases from J, with 18 bases in between.

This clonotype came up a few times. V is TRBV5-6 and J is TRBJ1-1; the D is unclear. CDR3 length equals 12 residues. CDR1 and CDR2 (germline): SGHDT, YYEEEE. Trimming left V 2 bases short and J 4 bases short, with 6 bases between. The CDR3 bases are TGTGCCAGCAGCTTTTCCAGCACTGAAGCTTTCTTT. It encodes CASSFSSTEAFF.

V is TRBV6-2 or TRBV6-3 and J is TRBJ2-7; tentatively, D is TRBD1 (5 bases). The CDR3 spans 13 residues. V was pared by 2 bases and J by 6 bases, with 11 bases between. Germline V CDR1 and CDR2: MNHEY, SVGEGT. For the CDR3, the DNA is TGTGCCAGCAGTTACGTCTCTCAGGGCGAGCAGTACGTC. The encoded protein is CASSYVSQGEQYV.

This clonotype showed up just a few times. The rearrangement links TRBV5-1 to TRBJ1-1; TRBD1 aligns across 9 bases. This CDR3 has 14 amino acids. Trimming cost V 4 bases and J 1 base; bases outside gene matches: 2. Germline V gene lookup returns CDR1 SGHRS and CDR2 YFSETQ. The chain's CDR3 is CASSRQGENTEAFF. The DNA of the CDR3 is TGCGCCAGCAGCCGACAGGGGGAGAACACTGAAGCTTTCTTT. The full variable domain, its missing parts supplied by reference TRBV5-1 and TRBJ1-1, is KAGVTQTPRYLIKTRGQQVTLSCSPISGHRSVSWYQQTPGQGLQFLFEYFSETQRNKGNFPGRFSGRQFSNSRSEMNVSTLELGDSALYLCASSRQGENTEAFFGQGTRLTVV.

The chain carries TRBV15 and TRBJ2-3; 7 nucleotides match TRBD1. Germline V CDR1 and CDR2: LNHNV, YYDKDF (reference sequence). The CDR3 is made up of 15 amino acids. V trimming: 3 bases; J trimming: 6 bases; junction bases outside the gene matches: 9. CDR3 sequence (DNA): TGTGCCACCAGCAGCACCCCGACAGGGTCGGATACGCAGTATTTT. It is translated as CATSSTPTGSDTQYF.

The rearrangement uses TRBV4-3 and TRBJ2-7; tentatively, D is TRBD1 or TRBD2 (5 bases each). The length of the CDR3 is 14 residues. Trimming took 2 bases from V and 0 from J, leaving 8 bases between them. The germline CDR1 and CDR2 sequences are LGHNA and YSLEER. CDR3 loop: CASSQYGGSYEQYF. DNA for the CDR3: TGCGCCAGCAGCCAATATGGGGGCTCCTACGAGCAGTACTTC.

The CDR3 DNA reads as TGTGCCAGCAGCTTAAACAGGGACACTGAAGCTTTCTTT. It yields the protein CASSLNRDTEAFF. This sequence joins TRBV7-6 and TRBJ1-1, with a tentative D call TRBD1 (6 bases). The V end was cut by 2 bases, the J end by 3 bases, with 7 bases between. Per the germline V gene, CDR1 is SGHVS and CDR2 is FNYEAQ. This CDR3 region has 13 residues. The full variable domain, rest sourced from reference TRBV7-6 and TRBJ1-1, is GAGVSQSPRYKVTKRGQDVALRCDPISGHVSLYWYRQALGQGPEFLTYFNYEAQQDKSGLPNDRFSAERPEGSISTLTIQRTEQRDSAMYRCASSLNRDTEAFFGQGTRLTVV.

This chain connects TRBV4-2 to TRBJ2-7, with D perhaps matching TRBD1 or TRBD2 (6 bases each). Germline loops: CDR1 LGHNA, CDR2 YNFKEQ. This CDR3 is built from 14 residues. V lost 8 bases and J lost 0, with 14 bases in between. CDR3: CASAEGGSSYEQYF. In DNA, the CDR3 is TGTGCCAGCGCCGAAGGGGGGAGCTCCTACGAGCAGTACTTC.

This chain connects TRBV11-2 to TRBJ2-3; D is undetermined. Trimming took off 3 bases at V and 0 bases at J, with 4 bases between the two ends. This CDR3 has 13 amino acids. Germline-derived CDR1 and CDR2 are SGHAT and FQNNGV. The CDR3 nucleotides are TGTGCCAGCAGCTTCCGGAGCACAGATACGCAGTATTTT. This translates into CASSFRSTDTQYF.

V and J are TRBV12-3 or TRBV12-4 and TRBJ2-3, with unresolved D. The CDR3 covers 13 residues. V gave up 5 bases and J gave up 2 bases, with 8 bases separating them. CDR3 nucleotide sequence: TGTGCCAGCAGTCCCACAGACACAGATACGCAGTATTTT. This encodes CASSPTDTDTQYF.

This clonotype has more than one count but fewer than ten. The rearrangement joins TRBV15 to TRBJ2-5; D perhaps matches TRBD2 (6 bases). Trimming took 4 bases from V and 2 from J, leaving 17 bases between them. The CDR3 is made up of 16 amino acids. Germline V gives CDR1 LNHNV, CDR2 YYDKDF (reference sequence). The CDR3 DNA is TGTGCCACCAGCACCAGACTAGAAATTTTACAAGAGACCCAGTACTTC. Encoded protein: CATSTRLEILQETQYF. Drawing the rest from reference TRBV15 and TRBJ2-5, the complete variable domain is DAMVIQNPRYQVTQFGKPVTLSCSQTLNHNVMYWYQQKSSQAPKLLFHYYDKDFNNEADTPDNFQSRRPNTSFCFLDIRSPGLGDTAMYLCATSTRLEILQETQYFGPGTRLLVL.

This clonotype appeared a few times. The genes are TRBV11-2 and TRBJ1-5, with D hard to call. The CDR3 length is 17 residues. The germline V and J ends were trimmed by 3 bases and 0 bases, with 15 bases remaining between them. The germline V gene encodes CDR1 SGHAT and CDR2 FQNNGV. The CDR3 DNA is TGTGCCAGCAGCTTCGTTATGGGATTCCCTAGCAATCAGCCCCAGCATTTT. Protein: CASSFVMGFPSNQPQHF.

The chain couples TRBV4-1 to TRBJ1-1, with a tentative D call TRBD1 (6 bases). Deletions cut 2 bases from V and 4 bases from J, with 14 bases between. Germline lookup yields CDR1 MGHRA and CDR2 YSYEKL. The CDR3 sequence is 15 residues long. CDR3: CASSQPDRLSTEAFF. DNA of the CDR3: TGCGCCAGCAGCCAACCGGACAGACTGAGCACTGAAGCTTTCTTT.

The CDR3 is CASSTHSGPQHF. The CDR3 DNA reads TGTGCCAGCAGCACCCACAGCGGCCCCCAGCATTTT. The chain has TRBV9 and TRBJ1-5; D remains unclear. The CDR3 is made up of 12 amino acids. CDR1 SGDLS and CDR2 YYNGEE come from the germline V gene. Trimming shortened V by 4 bases and J by 10 bases, and 12 bases separated the two germline ends.

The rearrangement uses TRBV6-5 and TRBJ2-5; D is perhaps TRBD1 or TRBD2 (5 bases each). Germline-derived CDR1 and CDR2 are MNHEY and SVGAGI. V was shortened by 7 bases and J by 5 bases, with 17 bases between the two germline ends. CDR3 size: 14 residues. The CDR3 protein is CASTLRGVRETQYF. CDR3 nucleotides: TGTGCCAGCACTCTCCGAGGGGTTCGTGAGACCCAGTACTTC.

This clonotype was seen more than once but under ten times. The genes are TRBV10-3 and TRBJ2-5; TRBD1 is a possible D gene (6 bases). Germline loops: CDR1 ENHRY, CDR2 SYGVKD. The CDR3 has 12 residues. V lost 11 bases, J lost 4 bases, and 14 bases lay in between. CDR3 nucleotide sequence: TGTGCCGCTTCAGGGGCGGCAGAGACCCAGTACTTC. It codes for CAASGAAETQYF.

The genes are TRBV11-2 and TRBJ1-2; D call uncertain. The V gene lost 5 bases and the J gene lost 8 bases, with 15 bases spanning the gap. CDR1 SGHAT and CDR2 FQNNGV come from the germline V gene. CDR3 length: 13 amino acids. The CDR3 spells CASSMDLEGGYTF. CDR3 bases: TGTGCCAGCAGCATGGACCTTGAAGGGGGCTACACCTTC.

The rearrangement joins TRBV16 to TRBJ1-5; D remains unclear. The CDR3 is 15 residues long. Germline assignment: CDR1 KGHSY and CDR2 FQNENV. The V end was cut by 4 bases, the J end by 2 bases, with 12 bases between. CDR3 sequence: CASSLGLTGNQPQHF. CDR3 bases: TGTGCCAGCAGCCTCGGGCTGACCGGCAATCAGCCCCAGCATTTT.

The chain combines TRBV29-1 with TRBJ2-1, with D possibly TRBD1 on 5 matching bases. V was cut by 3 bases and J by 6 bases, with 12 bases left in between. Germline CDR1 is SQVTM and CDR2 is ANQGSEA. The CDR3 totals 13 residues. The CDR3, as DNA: TGCAGCGTTGAGGGGCGCGCCCTCAATGAGCAGTTCTTC. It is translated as CSVEGRALNEQFF.

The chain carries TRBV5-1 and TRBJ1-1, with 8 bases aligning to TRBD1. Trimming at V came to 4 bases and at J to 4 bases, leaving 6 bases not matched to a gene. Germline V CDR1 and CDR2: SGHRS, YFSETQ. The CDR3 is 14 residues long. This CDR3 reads CASSPGQGATEAFF. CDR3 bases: TGCGCCAGCAGCCCCGGACAGGGCGCCACTGAAGCTTTCTTT.

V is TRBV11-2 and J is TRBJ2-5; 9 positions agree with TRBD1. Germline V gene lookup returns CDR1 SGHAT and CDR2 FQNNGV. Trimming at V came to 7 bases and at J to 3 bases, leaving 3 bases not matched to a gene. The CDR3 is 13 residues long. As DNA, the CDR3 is TGTGCCAGCACCAGGACAGGGGAAGAGACCCAGTACTTC. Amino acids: CASTRTGEETQYF.

The CDR3 here is CASSLGGLAGEQYF. For the CDR3, the DNA is TGTGCCAGCAGCTTAGGCGGACTAGCGGGCGAGCAGTACTTC. The chain links TRBV11-2 to TRBJ2-7, with 11 bases matching TRBD2. CDR1 and CDR2 from the germline V gene are SGHAT and FQNNGV. The CDR3 covers 14 residues. V shed 1 base and J 6 bases; nucleotides not matched to a gene: 2.

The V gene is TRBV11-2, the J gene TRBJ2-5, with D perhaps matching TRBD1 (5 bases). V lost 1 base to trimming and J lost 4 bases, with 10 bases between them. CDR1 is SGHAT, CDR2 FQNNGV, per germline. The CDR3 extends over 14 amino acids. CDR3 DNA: TGTGCCAGCAGCTTAGGAAGGGGCGGAGAGACCCAGTACTTC. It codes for CASSLGRGGETQYF.

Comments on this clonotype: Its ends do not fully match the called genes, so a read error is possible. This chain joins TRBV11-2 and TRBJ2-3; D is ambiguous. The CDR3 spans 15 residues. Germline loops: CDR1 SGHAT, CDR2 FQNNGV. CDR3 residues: CASNLEGSSTDTQYF. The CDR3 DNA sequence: TGTGCCAGCAACTTAGAAGGATCGAGCACAGATACGCAGTATTTT.

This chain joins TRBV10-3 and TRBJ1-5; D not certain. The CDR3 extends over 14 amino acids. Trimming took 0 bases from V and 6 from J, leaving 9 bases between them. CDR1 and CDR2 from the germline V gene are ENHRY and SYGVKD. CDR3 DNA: TGTGCCATCAGTGAGTCGGGCGTAGGTCAGCCCCAGCATTTT. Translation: CAISESGVGQPQHF.

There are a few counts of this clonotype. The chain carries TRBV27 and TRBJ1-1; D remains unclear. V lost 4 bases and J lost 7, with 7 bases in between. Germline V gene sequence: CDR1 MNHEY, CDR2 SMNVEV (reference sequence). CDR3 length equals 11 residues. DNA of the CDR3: TGTGCCAGCAGTTCGTACAGTGAAGCTTTCTTT. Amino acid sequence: CASSSYSEAFF.

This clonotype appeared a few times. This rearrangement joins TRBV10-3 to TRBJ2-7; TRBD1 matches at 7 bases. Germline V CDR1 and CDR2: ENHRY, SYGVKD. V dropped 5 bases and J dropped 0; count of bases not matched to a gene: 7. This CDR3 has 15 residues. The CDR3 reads CAISPSQGVSYEQYV. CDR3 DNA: TGTGCCATCAGTCCCAGCCAGGGGGTCTCCTACGAGCAGTACGTC.

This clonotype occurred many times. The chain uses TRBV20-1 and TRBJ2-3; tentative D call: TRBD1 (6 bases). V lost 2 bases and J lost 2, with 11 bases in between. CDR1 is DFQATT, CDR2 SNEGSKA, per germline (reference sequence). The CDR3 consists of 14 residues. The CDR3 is CSARLGAHTDTQYF. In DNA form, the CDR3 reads TGCAGTGCTAGACTGGGGGCTCACACAGATACGCAGTATTTT.

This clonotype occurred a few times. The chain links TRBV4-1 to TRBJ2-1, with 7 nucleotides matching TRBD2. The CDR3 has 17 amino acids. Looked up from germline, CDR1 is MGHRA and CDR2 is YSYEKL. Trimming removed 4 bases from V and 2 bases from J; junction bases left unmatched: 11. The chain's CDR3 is CASSPPGGGYTYNEQFF. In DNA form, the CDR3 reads TGCGCCAGCAGCCCCCCCGGCGGGGGATACACCTACAATGAGCAGTTCTTC.

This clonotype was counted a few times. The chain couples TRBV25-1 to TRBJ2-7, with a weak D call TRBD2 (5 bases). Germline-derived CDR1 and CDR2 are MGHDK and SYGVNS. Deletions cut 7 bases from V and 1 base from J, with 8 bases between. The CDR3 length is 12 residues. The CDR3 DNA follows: TGTGCCAGCAACGGGGAGTCCTACGAGCAGTACTTC. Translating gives CASNGESYEQYF.